The clone carrying this TCR beta chain came up many times. Its antigen is undetermined. Molecules of cDNA were individually given unique molecular identifiers that were attached to them. TCRdb reprocessed the 5' RACE reads with MiXCR, giving one entry per CDR3 protein. This repertoire shows about 60,000 distinct CDR3 sequences, over 5% found once; its top ten account for under 8%. The CDR3 runs to 15 residues. J gave up 2 bases and V 1 base, and 4 bases lay outside the gene matches. CDR1 and CDR2 (germline): KGHSH, LQKENI. This record comes from a study of early T cells in non-severe SARS-CoV-2 infection. At the level of the study: Bulk RNA taken from unsorted whole blood was sequenced, leaving chains unpaired.

Notes on the study in general: VDJdb matching favored anti-spike CD8 responses, missing private and CD4 specificities.

The TCR sequence derives from an adult who was a healthcare worker with PCR-confirmed SARS-CoV-2 infection or an uninfected control (not recorded which). The chain joins TRBV18 to TRBJ2-5; TRBD1 matches at 7 bases. Sequences were obtained from whole blood. CDR3 coding DNA: TGTGCCAGCTCACCACGGAGACAGGGACAAGAGACCCAGTACTTC. Residues: CASSPRRQGQETQYF.